This T cell receptor (beta chain) is from a study of cytomegalovirus exposure and HLA in healthy donors. Germline CDR1 and CDR2: SGHRS and YFSETQ. This CDR3 is 16 amino acids long. V lost 4 bases and J 11 bases, leaving 24 bases between the germline ends. Both 60 Vbeta primers and 13 Jbeta primers went into the PCR. Measured with immunoSEQ multiplex PCR; TCRdb has only the in-frame clones, and not every one. This table has some 240,000 clones, around 80% appearing once. As regards this clone: Antigen: not known.

Whole-study findings and limits: In an earlier analysis, productive rearrangement rates for most beta V segments clustered near 87% or 30%. Sequencing likely produced, as an artifact, a cluster of highly shared sequence variants.

Material for sequencing was PBMCs. The chain couples TRBV5-1 to TRBJ2-2; D not resolved. This receptor was obtained from a male donor in good health and CMV-seronegative. CDR3 sequence: CASSPTIRFSIDELFF. The CDR3 nucleotides are TGCGCCAGCAGCCCTACCATCCGATTTAGTATTGATGAGCTGTTTTTT.